The 30 T cell receptor beta chains presented below share a single source sample, sequenced in a study of tumor and adjacent non-tumor tissue in lung cancer. Three rounds of nested PCR, following a modified ARM-PCR protocol, produced the TCRbeta library. TCRdb ran MiXCR on the multiplex PCR reads and lists one entry per CDR3 protein. This sample has over 40,000 distinct CDR3 sequences, with about 70% found just once. No cell sorting was done before RNA was extracted from the tissue. More than 3 cm separated this lung sample from the edge of the tumor. The sequencing sample was made of distant non-tumor lung tissue. The origin of the receptors is a woman aged 55-69 years with non-small cell lung cancer.

This clonotype was detected only a few times. This chain joins TRBV19 and TRBJ1-2, with 9 bases that match TRBD1. The J segment lost 6 bases and the V segment lost 9 bases, leaving 5 bases of the junction unmatched. Germline V gene lookup returns CDR1 LNHDA and CDR2 SQIVND (reference sequence). The CDR3 contains 12 residues. The CDR3 region is CARDRGRDGYTF. Here the CDR3 DNA reads TGTGCCAGGGACAGGGGTAGGGATGGCTACACCTTC.

As concerns this clonotype: The junction departs from germline at one end; a sequencing error may be responsible. The rearrangement joins TRBV29-1 to TRBJ2-7, with 10 nucleotides matching TRBD2. Per germline, CDR1 SQVTM and CDR2 ANQGSEA. There are 15 residues in the CDR3. This chain's CDR3 is CIVVGGGTSVYEQYF. The DNA for the CDR3 is TGCATCGTTGTGGGGGGAGGGACTAGCGTCTATGAGCAGTACTTC.

Regarding this clonotype: Relative to the germline gene, one junction end is altered; a read error may explain this. This chain connects TRBV20-1 to TRBJ2-1, with TRBD2 as a possible D gene (5 bases). The CDR3 sequence is 14 residues long. CDR1 and CDR2 (germline): DFQATT, SNEGSKA (reference sequence). The CDR3 reads CSARAEVGFNERSF. CDR3 bases: TGCAGTGCTAGAGCGGAAGTGGGTTTCAATGAGCGGTCCTTC.

This clonotype was observed a handful of times. The V gene is TRBV7-8, the J gene TRBJ1-5, with unresolved D. V was trimmed by 2 bases and J by 0 bases, leaving 17 bases between them. Germline assignment: CDR1 SGHVS and CDR2 FQNEAQ. CDR3 length: 18 amino acids. The CDR3 is CASSLLAGGPYSNQPQHF. The CDR3 coding sequence is TGTGCCAGCAGCTTACTGGCGGGTGGGCCGTATAGCAATCAGCCCCAGCATTTT.

The sample holds a few counts of this clonotype. This may arise from a read error, as a much more abundant clone is one base away. V is TRBV28 and J is TRBJ1-1; no clear D gene. The CDR3 length is 12 residues. The germline gives CDR1 MDHEN, CDR2 SYDVKM. The CDR3 coding sequence is TGTGTCAGCAATCGGAGGGCCACTGAAGCTTTCTTT. Amino acid sequence: CVSNRRATEAFF.

The sample holds one count of this clonotype. No conserved phenylalanine or tryptophan is present at the end of the CDR3, so a read error is the likely explanation. The CDR3 DNA reads as TGCGCCAGCAGCCAAGAAGCGAGCGGGAGGTACAATGAGCAGTTCTCC. Translation: CASSQEASGRYNEQFS. The chain employs TRBV4-3 and TRBJ2-1, with 9 bases that match TRBD2. Looked up from germline, CDR1 is LGHNA and CDR2 is YSLEER. The CDR3 contains 16 residues. The ends lost 0 bases at V and 4 bases at J; junction bases unmatched: 4.

A remark on this clonotype: At one of its ends the junction is not consistent with the germline gene, which may arise from a read error. CDR3 DNA: TGCAACGTTGATGGGCTGAACACTGGGGAGCTGTTTTTT. It encodes CNVDGLNTGELFF. The rearrangement links TRBV29-1 to TRBJ2-2; no clear D. CDR1 SQVTM and CDR2 ANQGSEA come from the germline V gene. The CDR3 runs 13 residues.

About this clonotype itself: The junction shows a germline mismatch at one end, possibly a read error. The chain has TRBV4-3 and TRBJ2-3; D might be TRBD1 or TRBD2, each matching 5 bases. The germline gives CDR1 LGHNA, CDR2 YSLEER. There are 15 residues in the CDR3. The CDR3 is CASGQVGRVTDTQYF. The DNA of the CDR3 is TGCGCCAGCGGCCAAGTGGGGCGGGTCACAGATACACAGTATTTT.

Note on this clonotype: Since no conserved phenylalanine or tryptophan closes the CDR3, a read error is the likely cause. The V call is TRBV11-2, the J call TRBJ1-2; D may be TRBD1 (5 bases). Germline V gene lookup returns CDR1 SGHAT and CDR2 FQNNGV. The CDR3 totals 13 residues. V dropped 5 bases and J dropped 8 bases, with 15 bases sitting between them. The CDR3 sequence is CASSKEGRGGYTV. In DNA form, the CDR3 reads TGTGCCAGCAGCAAGGAGGGGAGAGGAGGCTACACCGTC.

This clonotype has a single count. A much larger clone lies one base from this, so it may be a read error. The chain uses TRBV20-1 and TRBJ1-2; D ambiguous. The CDR3 is 11 residues long. Germline CDR1 is DFQATT and CDR2 is SNEGSKA (reference sequence). This CDR3 reads CSAAFNYGHTF. CDR3 bases: TGCAGTGCTGCCTTTAACTATGGCCACACCTTC.

As to this clonotype: Being one base from a much bigger clone, this may be a read error. The chain is built from TRBV28 and TRBJ2-3; D possibly matches TRBD1 or TRBD2 (5 bases each). Germline V CDR1 and CDR2: MDHEN, SYDVKM. The CDR3 has 13 residues. The chain's CDR3 is CASQRDLTDTHYF. DNA of the CDR3: TGTGCCAGCCAAAGGGACCTCACAGATACGCATTATTTT.

Details on this clonotype: Germline is not matched at one junction end, which may reflect a read error. The genes are TRBV5-1 and TRBJ2-2; D perhaps matches TRBD1 (6 bases). This CDR3 is 16 amino acids long. Germline CDR1 SGHRS, CDR2 YFSETQ. This CDR3 reads CATSLGHGEDPGELFF. The CDR3 nucleotides read TGCGCCACCAGCTTGGGACACGGCGAGGATCCCGGGGAGCTGTTTTTT.

This clonotype is medium-sized (0.01 to 0.1%) within its sample. The V call is TRBV20-1, the J call TRBJ2-1; 8 nucleotides align to TRBD2. The CDR3 extends over 16 amino acids. V lost 5 bases, J lost 8 bases, and 17 bases stayed unmatched. Germline assignment: CDR1 DFQATT and CDR2 SNEGSKA (reference sequence). The DNA of the CDR3 is TGCAGTGCTGGACCCCTGGGAACGGGGGGGAACGATGAGCAGTTCTTC. Encoded protein: CSAGPLGTGGNDEQFF.

A remark on this clonotype: One end of the junction is discordant with germline, which a read error may explain. This chain joins TRBV10-1 and TRBJ2-2, with a possible D match to TRBD2 (5 bases). Germline CDR1 and CDR2: WNHNN and SYGVQD (reference sequence). This CDR3 spans 12 amino acids. The CDR3 DNA sequence: TGCGCCAGCGCTATAATAGCCGGGGAGCTGTCTTTT. This codes for CASAIIAGELSF.

On this clonotype itself: One junction end disagrees with the germline gene, perhaps due to a read error. The chain links TRBV4-3 to TRBJ2-4; D not resolved. Germline values: CDR1 LGHNA, CDR2 YSLEER. The CDR3 loop spans 17 amino acids. The CDR3 bases are TGCGCCAGCAACCAAGATATTGGGGAATTGGATCAAAACATTCAGTACTTC. It yields the protein CASNQDIGELDQNIQYF.

This clonotype was seen ten or more times. The chain has TRBV28 and TRBJ2-1, with 14 bases fitting TRBD2. V shed 6 bases and J 10 bases; nucleotides not matched to a gene: 8. Germline V gene lookup returns CDR1 MDHEN and CDR2 SYDVKM. The CDR3 totals 15 residues. The CDR3 protein is CASRRGLAGGREQFF. CDR3 in DNA: TGTGCCAGCAGACGTGGACTAGCGGGAGGACGCGAGCAGTTCTTC.

This clonotype was observed once. A read error may account for a junction end that differs from germline. The V call is TRBV28, the J call TRBJ1-2; unclear D gene. The V gene's germline CDR1 is MDHEN and CDR2 SYDVKM. This CDR3 spans 13 amino acids. CDR3 nucleotide sequence: TGTGCCAACCAAGGGCAGGAACGCTATGACTACACCTTC. It is translated as CANQGQERYDYTF.

This clonotype was seen once. Because the CDR3 is missing its conserved closing phenylalanine or tryptophan, this is likely a read error. This chain links TRBV11-2 with TRBJ2-7; TRBD1 aligns across 10 bases. Per germline, CDR1 SGHAT and CDR2 FQNNGV. V lost 4 bases, J lost 6 bases, and 9 bases stayed unmatched. This CDR3 has 15 amino acids. DNA for the CDR3: TGTGCCAGCAGCTCTGGGACAGGGGCCTTTCGCGAGCAGTACCTC. Translation gives CASSSGTGAFREQYL.

As for this clonotype: One junction end disagrees with the germline gene, perhaps due to a read error. The rearrangement uses TRBV6-2 or TRBV6-3 and TRBJ2-6, with TRBD1 identical over 8 bases. This CDR3 comprises 17 residues. The V gene's germline CDR1 is MNHEY and CDR2 SVGEGT. CDR3 protein: CATAPGTGLSGANVLAF. The CDR3 coding sequence is TGTGCCACCGCCCCCGGGACAGGCCTCTCTGGGGCCAACGTCCTGGCATTC.

A note on this clonotype: It is likely a read error, because the conserved phenylalanine at the end of the CDR3 is missing. V usage is TRBV11-3 and J usage is TRBJ2-5; D call uncertain. Germline V gene sequence: CDR1 SGHNT, CDR2 YENEEA. The CDR3 totals 17 residues. CDR3 in DNA: TGTGCCAGCAGCTTGTTCGGGTCTAGTACCCTACAAGGGACCCAGTACTCC. Its protein is CASSLFGSSTLQGTQYS.

The chain uses TRBV12-3 or TRBV12-4 and TRBJ2-2; 7 bases are a match to TRBD2. There are 15 residues in the CDR3. The J segment lost 6 bases and the V segment lost 8 bases, leaving 12 bases of the junction unmatched. CDR3 in DNA: TGTGCCAGCTGCCCCAAAGCGGGGTCTGCCGGGGAGCTGTTTTTT. Amino acid sequence: CASCPKAGSAGELFF.

With regard to this clonotype: A much larger clonotype is one base distant, so this may be a read error. The J gene is TRBJ1-2, the V gene TRBV20-1; no reliable D call. This CDR3 has 11 residues. The germline CDR1 and CDR2 sequences are DFQATT and SNEGSKA (reference sequence). The germline V and J ends were trimmed by 7 bases and 3 bases, with 9 bases remaining between them. CDR3 sequence reads: CSVTVDYGYTF. CDR3 nucleotides: TGCAGTGTAACCGTGGACTATGGCTACACCTTC.

The CDR3 sequence: CASSEDRGRTVGELFF. The DNA of the CDR3 is TGCGCCAGCAGTGAAGATAGGGGGCGAACAGTCGGGGAGCTGTTTTTT. The J gene is TRBJ2-2, the V gene TRBV4-3, with 7 bases matching TRBD1. The germline CDR1 and CDR2 sequences are LGHNA and YSLEER. The CDR3 is 16 residues long. Losses at the gene ends were 6 bases for V and 7 bases for J; bases not matched to a gene: 14.

Worth noting for this clonotype: Its ends do not fully match the called genes, so a read error is possible. The V and J genes are TRBV6-2 or TRBV6-3 and TRBJ2-2; maybe TRBD2 (5 bases). Germline values: CDR1 MNHEY, CDR2 SVGEGT. There are 17 residues in the CDR3. This CDR3 is CASSYTQQRTNTGELLF. The CDR3 DNA follows: TGTGCCAGCAGTTACACACAACAGAGGACCAACACCGGGGAGCTGTTATTT.

Concerning this clonotype: The junction shows a germline mismatch at one end, possibly a read error. The chain is built from TRBV6-2 or TRBV6-3 and TRBJ2-1, with D perhaps TRBD2 (5 bases). Germline assignment: CDR1 MNHEY and CDR2 SVGEGT. This CDR3 comprises 16 residues. The CDR3 reads CTSSGETWGIDNEQFF. Here the CDR3 DNA reads TGTACCAGCAGCGGCGAGACATGGGGTATAGACAATGAGCAGTTCTTC.

A word on this clonotype: One junction end disagrees with the germline gene, perhaps due to a read error. The J gene is TRBJ1-3, the V gene TRBV4-3, with a weak D call TRBD1 (6 bases). From germline, CDR1 is LGHNA and CDR2 YSLEER. The CDR3 is made up of 15 amino acids. This CDR3 reads CACSQDTQGRNTIYF. The CDR3, as DNA: TGCGCCTGCAGCCAAGATACACAGGGTCGAAACACCATATATTTT.

The chain employs TRBV11-2 and TRBJ2-6, with no clear D. Germline V gene sequence: CDR1 SGHAT, CDR2 FQNNGV. The CDR3 sequence is 14 residues long. Trimming cost V 6 bases and J 8 bases, with 14 bases left between them. CDR3 protein: CASSRLSESNVLTF. CDR3 coding DNA: TGTGCCAGCAGTCGCCTCTCTGAGTCCAACGTCCTGACTTTC.

The sample holds a few counts of this clonotype. V gene TRBV28 combines with J gene TRBJ2-6; 10 bases are a match to TRBD1. V shed 5 bases, J shed 4 bases, and the junction held 8 bases outside the gene matches. The CDR3 loop spans 17 amino acids. In germline, CDR1 is MDHEN, CDR2 SYDVKM. The CDR3 is CASSPRQGAGGANVLTF. In nucleotides, the CDR3 is TGTGCCAGCAGTCCTCGACAGGGGGCTGGGGGGGCCAACGTCCTGACTTTC.

This clonotype was seen just once. The V and J genes are TRBV29-1 and TRBJ2-5; D gene uncertain. The CDR3 is made up of 13 amino acids. Trimming took 4 bases from V and 4 from J, leaving 13 bases between them. The V gene's germline CDR1 is SQVTM and CDR2 ANQGSEA. CDR3 sequence: CSVVYPFRETQYF. CDR3 sequence (DNA): TGCAGCGTTGTGTATCCTTTCCGAGAGACCCAGTACTTC.

In the case of this clonotype: This may be a read error, as it is one base from a much larger clone. It is likely a read error, because the conserved phenylalanine at the end of the CDR3 is missing. Because the CDR3's place on the DNA is in doubt, the DNA is left out and the CDR3 is given as listed by TCRdb. The chain has TRBV21-1 and TRBJ2-7; TRBD2 reflects the table's D call only, with no check against the DNA. TRBV21-1 has pseudogene status. The CDR3 is made up of 14 amino acids, end residues included. This chain's CDR3 is CASSMADSGYEQYS.